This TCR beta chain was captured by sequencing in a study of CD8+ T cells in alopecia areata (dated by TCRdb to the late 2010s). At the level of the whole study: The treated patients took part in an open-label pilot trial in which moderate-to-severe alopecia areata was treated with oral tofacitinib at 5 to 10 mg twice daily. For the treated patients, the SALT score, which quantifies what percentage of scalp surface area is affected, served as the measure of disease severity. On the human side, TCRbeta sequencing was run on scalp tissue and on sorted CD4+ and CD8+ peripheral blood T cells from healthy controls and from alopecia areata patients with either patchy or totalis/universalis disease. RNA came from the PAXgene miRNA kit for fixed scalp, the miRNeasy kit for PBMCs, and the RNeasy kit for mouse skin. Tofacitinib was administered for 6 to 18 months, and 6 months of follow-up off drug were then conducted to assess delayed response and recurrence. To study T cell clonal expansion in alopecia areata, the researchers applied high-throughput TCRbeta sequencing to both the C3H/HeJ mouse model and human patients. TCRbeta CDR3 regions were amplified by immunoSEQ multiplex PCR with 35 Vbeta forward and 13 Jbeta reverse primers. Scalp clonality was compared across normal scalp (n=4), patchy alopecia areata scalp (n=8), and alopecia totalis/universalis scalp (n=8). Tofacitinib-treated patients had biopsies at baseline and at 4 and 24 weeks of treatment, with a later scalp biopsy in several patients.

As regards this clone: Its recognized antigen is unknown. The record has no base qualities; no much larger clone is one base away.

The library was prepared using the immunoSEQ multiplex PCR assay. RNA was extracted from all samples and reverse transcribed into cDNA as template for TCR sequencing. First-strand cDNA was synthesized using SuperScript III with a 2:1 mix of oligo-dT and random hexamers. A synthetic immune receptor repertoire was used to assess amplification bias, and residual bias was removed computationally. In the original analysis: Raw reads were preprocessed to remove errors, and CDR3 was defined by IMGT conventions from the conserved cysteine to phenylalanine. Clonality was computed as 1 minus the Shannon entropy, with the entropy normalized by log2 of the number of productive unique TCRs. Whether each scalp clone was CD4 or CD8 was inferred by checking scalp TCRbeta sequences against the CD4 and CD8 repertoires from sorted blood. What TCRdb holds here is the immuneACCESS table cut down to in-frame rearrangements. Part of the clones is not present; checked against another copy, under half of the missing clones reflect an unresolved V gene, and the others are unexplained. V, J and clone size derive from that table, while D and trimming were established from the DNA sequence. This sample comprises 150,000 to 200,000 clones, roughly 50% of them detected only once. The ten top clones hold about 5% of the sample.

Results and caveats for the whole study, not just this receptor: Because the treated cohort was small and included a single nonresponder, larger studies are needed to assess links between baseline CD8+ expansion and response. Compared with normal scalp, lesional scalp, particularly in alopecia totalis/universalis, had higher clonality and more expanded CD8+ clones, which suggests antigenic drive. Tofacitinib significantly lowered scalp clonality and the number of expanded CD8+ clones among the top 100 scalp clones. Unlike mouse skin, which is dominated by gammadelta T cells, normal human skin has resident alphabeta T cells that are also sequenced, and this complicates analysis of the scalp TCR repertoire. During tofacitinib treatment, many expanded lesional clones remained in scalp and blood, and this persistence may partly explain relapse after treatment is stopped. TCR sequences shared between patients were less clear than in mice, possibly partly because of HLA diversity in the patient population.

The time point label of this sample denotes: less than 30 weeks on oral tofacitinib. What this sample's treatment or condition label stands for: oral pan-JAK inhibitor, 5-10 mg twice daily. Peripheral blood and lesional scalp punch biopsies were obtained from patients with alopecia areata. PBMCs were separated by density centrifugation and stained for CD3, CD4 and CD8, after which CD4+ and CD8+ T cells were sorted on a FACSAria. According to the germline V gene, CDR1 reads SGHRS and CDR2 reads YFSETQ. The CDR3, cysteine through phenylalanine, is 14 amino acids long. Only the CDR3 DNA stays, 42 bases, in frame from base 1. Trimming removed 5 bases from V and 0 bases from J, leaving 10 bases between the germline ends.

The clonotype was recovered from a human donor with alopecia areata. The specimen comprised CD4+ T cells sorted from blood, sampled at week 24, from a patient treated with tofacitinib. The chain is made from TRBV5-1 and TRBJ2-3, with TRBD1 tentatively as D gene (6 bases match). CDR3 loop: CASRWTDSTDTQYF. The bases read TGCGCCAGCAGGTGGACAGACAGCACAGATACGCAGTATTTT.